A selection of T cell receptor beta chains follows, all from one sample in a study of CD8+ T cells in alopecia areata. Some clones are missing from TCRdb's copy, which holds only in-frame ones; the method was immunoSEQ multiplex PCR. This sample carries 65,000 to 70,000 clones, approximately 64% of them seen once, and the ten largest clones take roughly 18%. The source material was CD8+ T cells sorted from blood, sampled at week 0. These receptors were collected from a human donor with alopecia areata. Both conserved end residues are part of each CDR3. Fields, in order: V gene, D gene, CDR3 length, clone size, J gene, CDR3 DNA, CDR3 protein. The D gene is left open where the match is weak. Only some rows state a clone size, as once, few, many or a class for expanded clones.

TRBV2	NA	15	NA	TRBJ1-4	TGTGCCAGCAGTTTATCAGCAGCCCTGGGTGAAAAACTGTTTTTT	CASSLSAALGEKLFF
TRBV5-6	NA	16	few	TRBJ2-5	TGTGCCAGCAGCTTGGCGTTGGCGGACGGCAGGGAGACCCAGTACTTC	CASSLALADGRETQYF
TRBV29-1	NA	12	NA	TRBJ1-5	TGCAGCGTTGGGAGGGGTAATCAGCCCCAGCATTTT	CSVGRGNQPQHF
TRBV5-1	NA	15	NA	TRBJ2-7	TGCGCCAGCAGCTTGGTGGCGGACGGAGCCTACGAGCAGTACTTC	CASSLVADGAYEQYF
TRBV29-1	TRBD1	17	NA	TRBJ2-3	TGCAGCGTTGATTATGATCCGGACAGGGTACGGACAGATACGCAGTATTTT	CSVDYDPDRVRTDTQYF
TRBV27	NA	12	NA	TRBJ2-1	TGTGCCAGCAGTTTTAGCTACAATGAGCAGTTCTTC	CASSFSYNEQFF
TRBV2	NA	16	NA	TRBJ2-4	TGTGCCAGCAGTCCCAGGCTTTCTTTAGCCAAAAACATTCAGTACTTC	CASSPRLSLAKNIQYF
TRBV27	NA	13	NA	TRBJ2-7	TGTGCCAGCAGTGTACAGGTGGACTACGAGCAGTACTTC	CASSVQVDYEQYF
TRBV6-5	NA	15	NA	TRBJ2-1	TGTGCCAGCAAGCCTCTTACCCTCTCCTACAATGAGCAGTTCTTC	CASKPLTLSYNEQFF
TRBV29-1	NA	12	NA	TRBJ1-1	TGCAGCGCTCCTTTACAGGGAACTGAAGCTTTCTTT	CSAPLQGTEAFF
TRBV2	NA	13	NA	TRBJ2-3	TGTGCCAGCCCCGAGCGGGGCACAGATACGCAGTATTTT	CASPERGTDTQYF
TRBV10-3	NA	15	NA	TRBJ2-5	TGTGCCATCAGTGAGGCGACGGATCTGGGAGAGACCCAGTACTTC	CAISEATDLGETQYF
TRBV6-5	NA	16	NA	TRBJ2-7	TGTGCCAGCAGTTCCGAGGACACCCTGGGCGGCTACGAGCAGTACTTC	CASSSEDTLGGYEQYF
TRBV7-9	TRBD1	15	NA	TRBJ2-1	TGTGCCAGCAGCTTACCAGGACAGGGGGTAGATGAGCAGTTCTTC	CASSLPGQGVDEQFF
TRBV9	TRBD2	15	NA	TRBJ2-1	TGTGCCAGCAGCGAACTAGCGGGATCCGGCAATGAGCAGTTCTTC	CASSELAGSGNEQFF
TRBV27	TRBD1	12	NA	TRBJ1-1	TGTGCCAGCAGTCATGGACAGGCTGAAGCTTTCTTT	CASSHGQAEAFF
TRBV25-1	NA	14	NA	TRBJ1-6	TGTGCCAGCAGTGAATATGGGCAGGGTTCACCCCTCCACTTT	CASSEYGQGSPLHF
TRBV2	TRBD2	16	NA	TRBJ2-1	TGTGCCAGCAGTGATCAACTAGCGGGGCCCTACAATGAGCAGTTCTTC	CASSDQLAGPYNEQFF
TRBV7-9	NA	15	NA	TRBJ1-2	TGTGCCAGCAGCTCTCCGGACACTTCTAACTATGGCTACACCTTC	CASSSPDTSNYGYTF
TRBV29-1	NA	13	few	TRBJ2-1	TGCAGCGTTGGGGGCGCCTCCTACAATGAGCAGTTCTTC	CSVGGASYNEQFF
TRBV7-9	TRBD1	12	NA	TRBJ1-2	TGTGCCAGCAGACGGACAGGGTATGGCTACACCTTC	CASRRTGYGYTF
TRBV7-9	TRBD1	13	once	TRBJ1-2	TGTGCCAGCAGCCTGGGGACAGGTTATGGCTACACCTTC	CASSLGTGYGYTF
TRBV6-5	TRBD1	13	NA	TRBJ1-2	TGTGCCAGCAGTTACTCAGGGGGCGATGGCTACACCTTC	CASSYSGGDGYTF
TRBV29-1	NA	13	NA	TRBJ2-1	TGCAGCGGTAGACTAGGGGGATACAATGAGCAGTTCTTC	CSGRLGGYNEQFF
TRBV15	TRBD2	16	NA	TRBJ2-1	TGTGCCACCAGCAGTTCTAGCGGGAGGGCCTACAATGAGCAGTTCTTC	CATSSSSGRAYNEQFF
TRBV30	TRBD2	14	NA	TRBJ2-1	TGTGCCTGGAGTCGACTAGCCACCTACAATGAGCAGTTCTTC	CAWSRLATYNEQFF
TRBV9	NA	15	NA	TRBJ2-5	TGTGCCAGCAGCGTAGGTGGGGTCCCAACCGAGACCCAGTACTTC	CASSVGGVPTETQYF
TRBV5-1	TRBD2	15	NA	TRBJ2-5	TGCGCCAGCAGCAAGGGACTAGCGGCCCAAGAGACCCAGTACTTC	CASSKGLAAQETQYF
TRBV13	TRBD2	20	NA	TRBJ2-3	TGTGCCAGCAGCGTGGCGGGACTAGCGGGAGATTCTTGGGGCACAGATACGCAGTATTTT	CASSVAGLAGDSWGTDTQYF
TRBV4-3	NA	14	NA	TRBJ2-1	TGCGCCAGCAGCCAAGCGGGAAGCTACAATGAGCAGTTCTTC	CASSQAGSYNEQFF
TRBV9	NA	13	few	TRBJ2-7	TGTGCCAGCAGCGTAGCAGAGGCCTACGAGCAGTACTTC	CASSVAEAYEQYF
TRBV2	NA	14	NA	TRBJ2-5	TGTGCCAGCAGAAACGGGCCAAACCAAGAGACCCAGTACTTC	CASRNGPNQETQYF
TRBV4-2	NA	15	NA	TRBJ2-3	TGTGCCAGCAGCCAAGTAGAACCCAGCACAGATACGCAGTATTTT	CASSQVEPSTDTQYF